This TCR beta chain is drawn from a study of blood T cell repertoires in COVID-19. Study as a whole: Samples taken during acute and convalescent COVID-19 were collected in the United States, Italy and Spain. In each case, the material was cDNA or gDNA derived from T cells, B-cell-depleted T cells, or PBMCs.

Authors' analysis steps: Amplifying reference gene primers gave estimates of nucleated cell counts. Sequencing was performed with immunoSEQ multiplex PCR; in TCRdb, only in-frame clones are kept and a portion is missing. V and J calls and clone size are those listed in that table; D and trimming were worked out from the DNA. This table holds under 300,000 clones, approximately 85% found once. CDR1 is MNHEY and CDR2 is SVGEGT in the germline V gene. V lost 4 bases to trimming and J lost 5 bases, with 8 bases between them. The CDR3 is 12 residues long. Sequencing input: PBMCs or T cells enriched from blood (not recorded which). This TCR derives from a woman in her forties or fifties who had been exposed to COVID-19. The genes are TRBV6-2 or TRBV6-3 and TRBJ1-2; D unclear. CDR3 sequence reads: CASSSGVYGYTF. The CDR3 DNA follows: TGTGCCAGCAGTTCCGGGGTTTATGGCTACACCTTC.